This TCR beta chain was found in a study of regulatory T cells in long-lasting Graves disease. The study, taken as a whole, reports: Peripheral blood was the sole material, not thyroid tissue. Persistent disease preferred TRBV28, TRBJ1-2 and TRBJ2-5; new disease, TRBV20-1 and TRBJ2-1.

Trimming cost V 4 bases and J 1 base, with 8 bases left between them. Germline V gene lookup returns CDR1 DFQATT and CDR2 SNEGSKA (reference sequence). The CDR3 length is 13 residues. In the case of this clonotype: Its target is unknown. One base away lies a much larger clone, so this may be a sequencing read error.

To make TCR beta libraries, researchers used iRepertoire HTBI primers and Arm-PCR of CDR3 regions. Using its own MiXCR run on the multiplex PCR reads, TCRdb lists one record per CDR3 protein. The table has about half a million distinct CDR3 sequences, around 12% seen once. As to time point: newly diagnosed GD, antithyroid drugs for less than 3 months. The authors made the TCR library using RNA they extracted from PBMCs. These data also featured in a second study, about T cells in Graves' hyperthyroidism and ophthalmopathy. As reported in that work: An absence of ophthalmopathy progression within 18 months meant stable Graves' hyperthyroidism. Carried out on the TCR CDR3, a first-round RT-PCR used the HTBI primer set.

The sample here was peripheral blood mononuclear cells (PBMCs), taken at new diagnosis, from a patient treated with antithyroid drugs. This sequence originates from a woman in her 30s with Graves disease. The chain joins TRBV20-1 to TRBJ1-5, with no clear D. CDR3 bases: TGCAGTGCTACATCCGTAAGCAATCAGCCCCAGCATTTT. It encodes CSATSVSNQPQHF.